This T cell receptor beta chain derives from a study of human T cells and chemical hapten exposure. Study at large: Patients, chiefly female, had alopecia areata, totalis or universalis. Regarding the study as a whole: There was alopecia in the donors, so their immune response may differ from that of healthy people. Clustering by CDR3 similarity yielded significantly more large clusters from expanded TCRs than controls.

One entry per CDR3 protein results from TCRdb running MiXCR on the RACE reads. There are around 380,000 distinct CDR3 sequences in the sample; roughly 6% occur only once, and roughly 8.2% lies in the top ten. CDR1 is LGHNT and CDR2 is FRNRAP in the germline V gene. The CDR3 length is 15 residues. V shed 4 bases and J 1 base; nucleotides not matched to a gene: 6. Time point defined: pre-sensitization, week 0. Indicated treatment: therapeutic diphenylcyclopropenone sensitization with weekly scalp DPC. This clonotype was seen a few times. Its antigen is unidentified. The source was whole blood, collected in connection with sensitization to the hapten diphenylcyclopropenone (DPC). V is TRBV12-5 and J is TRBJ1-1; the match to TRBD1 covers 7 bases. The TCR sequence derives from a woman between 18 and 29 years old with alopecia areata. Some clones in this sample may be carry-over from other donors' samples. CDR3 nucleotides: TGTGCTAGTGGTTCACCACGGGACAGGAACACTGAAGCTTTCTTT. Residues: CASGSPRDRNTEAFF. The entire variable domain, with the rest obtained from reference TRBV12-5 and TRBJ1-1, is as follows: DARVTQTPRHKVTEMGQEVTMRCQPILGHNTVFWYRQTMMQGLELLAYFRNRAPLDDSGMPKDRFSAEMPDATLATLKIQPSEPRDSAVYFCASGSPRDRNTEAFFGQGTRLTVV.